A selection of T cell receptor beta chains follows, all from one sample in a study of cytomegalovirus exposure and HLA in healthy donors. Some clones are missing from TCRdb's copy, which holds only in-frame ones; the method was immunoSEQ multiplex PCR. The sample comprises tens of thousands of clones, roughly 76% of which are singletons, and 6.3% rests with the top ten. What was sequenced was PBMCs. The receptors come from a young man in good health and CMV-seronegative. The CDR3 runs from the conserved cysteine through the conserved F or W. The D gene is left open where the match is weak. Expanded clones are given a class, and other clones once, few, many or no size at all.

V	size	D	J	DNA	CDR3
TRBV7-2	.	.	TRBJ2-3	TGTGCCAGCAGCTTAGAAGGGGCAGGCCTTAGAGCAGATACGCAGTATTTT	CASSLEGAGLRADTQYF
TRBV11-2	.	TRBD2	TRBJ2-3	TGTGCCAGCAGCTTAGGCCGGACTAGCGGTAGGGATACGCAGTATTTT	CASSLGRTSGRDTQYF
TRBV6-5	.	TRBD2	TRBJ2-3	TGTGCCAGCAGTTACTTAACTAGCGGACACACAGATACGCAGTATTTT	CASSYLTSGHTDTQYF
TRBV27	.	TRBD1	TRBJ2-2	TGTGCCATCCGGGACAGGGGCACCGGGGAGCTGTTTTTT	CAIRDRGTGELFF
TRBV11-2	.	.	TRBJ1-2	TGTGCCAGCAGCCCTGGGAGGGGGGTGTACTATGGCTACACCTTC	CASSPGRGVYYGYTF
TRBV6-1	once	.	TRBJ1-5	TGTGCCAGCAGTGAAAGAGCTGGGGCAGGGGCTCAGCCCCAGCATTTT	CASSERAGAGAQPQHF
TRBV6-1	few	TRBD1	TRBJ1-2	TGTGCCAGCAGTCAAGACAGGGGAAGTGGCTACACCTTC	CASSQDRGSGYTF
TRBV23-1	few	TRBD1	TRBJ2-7	TGCGCCAGCAGTCAATCGGGACAGGGGGCGAGTTACGAGCAGTACTTC	CASSQSGQGASYEQYF
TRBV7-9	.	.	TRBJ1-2	TGTGCCAGCAACCAGGACAGTTCGGCCTATGGCTACACCTTC	CASNQDSSAYGYTF
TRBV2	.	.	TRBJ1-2	TGTGCCAGCAGTGAGGCCAGTTATGGCTACACCTTC	CASSEASYGYTF
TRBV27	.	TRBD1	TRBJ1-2	TGTGCCAGCTGGACCCGACAGGGTCTTGGCTACACCTTC	CASWTRQGLGYTF
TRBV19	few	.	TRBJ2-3	TGTGCCAGTAGGGGGGGAGATACGCAGTATTTT	CASRGGDTQYF
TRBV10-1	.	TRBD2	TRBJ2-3	TGCGCCAGCAGTGAGTGTCACGGGACTAGCGGGGTTAGCACAGATACGCAGTATTTT	CASSECHGTSGVSTDTQYF
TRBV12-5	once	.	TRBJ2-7	TGTGCCCGCAGACCCGCCCCAAGCCAGGCCGAAATCCACGAGCAGTACTTC	CARRPAPSQAEIHEQYF
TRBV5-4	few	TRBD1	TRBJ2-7	TGTGCCAGCAGCTCTCCGGGACAGGCTCTATACGAGCAGTACTTC	CASSSPGQALYEQYF
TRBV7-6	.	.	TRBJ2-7	TGTGCCAGCAGCCCAGGAGGAACCTACGAGCAGTACTTC	CASSPGGTYEQYF
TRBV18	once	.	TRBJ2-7	TGTGCCAGCTCACATCCAGGGGTCGCTTACGAGCAGTACTTC	CASSHPGVAYEQYF
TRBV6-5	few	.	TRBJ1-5	TGTGCCAGCAGTTACTCTCCCAAATTTAATCAGCCCCAGCATTTT	CASSYSPKFNQPQHF
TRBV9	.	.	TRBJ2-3	TGTGCCAGCAGCGGTAGCCCCTCTCCGGACACAGATACGCAGTATTTT	CASSGSPSPDTDTQYF
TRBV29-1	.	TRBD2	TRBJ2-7	TGCAGCGTTGGTCGGGAGGACTACGAGCAGTACTTC	CSVGREDYEQYF
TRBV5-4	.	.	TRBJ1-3	TGTGCCAGCAGCGGAGGACCCCATGGAAACACCATATATTTT	CASSGGPHGNTIYF
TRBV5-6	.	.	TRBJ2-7	TGTGCCAGCAGCTTGCGCTCCGGGACTGTTGCGTACGAGCAGTACTTC	CASSLRSGTVAYEQYF
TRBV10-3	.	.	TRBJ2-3	TGTGCCTCCAGGGAGCCAGGGGGAGCGGGAGCAGATACGCAGTATTTT	CASREPGGAGADTQYF
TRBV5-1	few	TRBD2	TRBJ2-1	TGCGCCAGCAGCTTGGTCCTAGCGGGAGGGCAGGGTGAGCAGTTCTTC	CASSLVLAGGQGEQFF
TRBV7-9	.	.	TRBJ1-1	TGTGCCAGCAGCTTTTGGGTAGACAAAGCTTTCTTT	CASSFWVDKAFF
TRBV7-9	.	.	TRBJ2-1	TGTGCCAGCAGCGCTCGGAGGGGCGAATACAATGAGCAGTTCTTC	CASSARRGEYNEQFF
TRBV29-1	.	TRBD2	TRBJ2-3	TGCAGCGTGGCCCCTCTTAGCGGGGACACAGATACGCAGTATTTT	CSVAPLSGDTDTQYF
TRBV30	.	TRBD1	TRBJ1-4	TGTGCCTGGGGGGACAGAGCATTCGGGGAACTGTTTTTT	CAWGDRAFGELFF
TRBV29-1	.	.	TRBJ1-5	TGCAGCGTTAGGGACGGAGGGAATCAGCCCCAGCATTTT	CSVRDGGNQPQHF
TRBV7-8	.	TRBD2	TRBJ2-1	TGTGCCAGCAGCTTAGCAGCGGGATTTTACAATGAGCAGTTCTTC	CASSLAAGFYNEQFF
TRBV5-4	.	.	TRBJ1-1	TGTGCCAGCAGCTTGGGGCATAAGAACACTGAAGCTTTCTTT	CASSLGHKNTEAFF
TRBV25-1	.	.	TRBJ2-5	TGTGCCAGCAGTGAGCCGGGGGGCCGCCAAGAGACCCAGTACTTC	CASSEPGGRQETQYF